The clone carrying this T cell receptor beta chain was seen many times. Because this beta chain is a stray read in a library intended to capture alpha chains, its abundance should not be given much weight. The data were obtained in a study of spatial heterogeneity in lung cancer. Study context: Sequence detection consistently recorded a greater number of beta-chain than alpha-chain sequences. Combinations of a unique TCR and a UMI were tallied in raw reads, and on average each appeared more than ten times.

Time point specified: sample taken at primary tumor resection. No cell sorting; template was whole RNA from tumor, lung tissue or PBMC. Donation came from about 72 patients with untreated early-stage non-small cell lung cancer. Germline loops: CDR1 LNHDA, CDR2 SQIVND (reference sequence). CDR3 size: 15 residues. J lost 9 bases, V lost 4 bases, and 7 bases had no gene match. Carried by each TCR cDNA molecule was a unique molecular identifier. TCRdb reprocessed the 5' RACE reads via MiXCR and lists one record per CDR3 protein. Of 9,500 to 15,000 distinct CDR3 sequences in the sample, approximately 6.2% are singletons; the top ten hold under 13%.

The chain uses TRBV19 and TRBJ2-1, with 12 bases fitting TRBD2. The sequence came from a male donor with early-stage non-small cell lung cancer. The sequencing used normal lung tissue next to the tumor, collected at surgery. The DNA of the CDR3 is TGTGCCAGTAGTACCCTAGCGGGAGGGCGCGGTGAGCAGTTCTTC. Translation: CASSTLAGGRGEQFF.